This TCR beta chain derives from a study of blood T cell repertoires in COVID-19. Two negative PCRs, clearance, or symptom resolution were required of recovered Cohort 3 donors. The repertoire was sequenced with immunoSEQ multiplex PCR; TCRdb's copy has only in-frame clones and lacks some. This sample carries 250,000 to 300,000 clones, just under 90% of them seen once, and the ten largest clones take 1.5% to 2%. This TCR derives from a woman aged 55-70 years who had recovered from COVID-19. Source material: PBMCs or T cells enriched from blood (not recorded which).

The CDR3 protein is CASSFTGFYEQYF. CDR3 bases: TGTGCCAGCAGTTTTACAGGTTTCTACGAGCAGTACTTC. J is TRBJ2-7 and V is TRBV28; possible D gene TRBD1, 5 bases. CDR3 size: 13 residues. Germline CDR1 is MDHEN and CDR2 is SYDVKM. V shed 3 bases and J shed 3 bases, with 9 bases lying between them.